The 6 T cell receptor beta chains in this list originate from one sample, sequenced in a study of CD8 T cells in Susac syndrome (dated 2019 in TCRdb). The library was obtained by the immunoSEQ multiplex PCR assay. RNA was extracted using the RNeasy kit, and roughly 0.5 to 1 ug of the RNA was reverse transcribed with random hexamers. TCRdb trimmed the raw reads at Q25, called clones with MiXCR and kept productive beta chains. Each entry merges the rows of one CDR3 protein and shows their most common DNA and genes. This sample holds nearly 200,000 distinct CDR3 sequences; about 96% were observed only once. The ten most abundant clones make up under 0.095% of the sample. What was sequenced was CD4+ T cells from PBMCs. The receptors stem from a human donor with multiple sclerosis.

V is TRBV25-1 and J is TRBJ2-3, with 7 positions matching TRBD1. V gave up 2 bases and J gave up 4 bases; unmatched junction bases: 6. CDR1 is MGHDK, CDR2 SYGVNS, per germline. The CDR3 consists of 15 residues. The CDR3 bases are TGTGCCAGCAGTGAAGGAGACAGGGATGCAGATACGCAGTATTTT. Its protein product is CASSEGDRDADTQYF.

The J gene is TRBJ2-6, the V gene TRBV12-3 or TRBV12-4; no definite D call. This CDR3 is built from 12 residues. Deletions cut 7 bases from V and 4 bases from J, with 5 bases between. The CDR3 nucleotides read TGTGCCAGCACCGGAGGGGCCAACGTCCTGACTTTC. Translation gives CASTGGANVLTF.

The J gene is TRBJ2-7, the V gene TRBV7-9, with a weak D call TRBD2 (6 bases). The V end was cut by 5 bases, the J end by 9 bases, with 23 bases between. The CDR3 has 15 amino acids. Germline loops: CDR1 SEHNR, CDR2 FQNEAQ (reference sequence). The CDR3 here is CASSPTGGLIMGQYF. Here the CDR3 DNA reads TGTGCCAGCAGCCCAACCGGGGGACTGATCATGGGGCAGTACTTC.

The V gene is TRBV20-1, the J gene TRBJ2-7, with a weak D call TRBD2 (6 bases). This CDR3 is built from 13 residues. Trimming took off 6 bases at V and 5 bases at J, with 17 bases between the two ends. Germline values: CDR1 DFQATT, CDR2 SNEGSKA (reference sequence). CDR3 sequence (DNA): TGCAGTGCCGTCCGATGGCCGGGGGACGAGCAGTACTTC. It is translated as CSAVRWPGDEQYF.

The CDR3 sequence: CASSPQRTGKEAFF. The DNA for the CDR3 is TGCGCCAGCAGCCCGCAGAGGACAGGGAAGGAAGCTTTCTTT. V and J are TRBV5-1 and TRBJ1-1; 8 bases fit TRBD1. CDR1 SGHRS and CDR2 YFSETQ come from the germline V gene. This CDR3 has 14 residues. V trimming: 4 bases; J trimming: 8 bases; junction bases outside the gene matches: 10.

This CDR3 is CASSLMLVDTQYF. The CDR3 DNA sequence: TGTGCCAGCAGCTTAATGTTGGTAGATACGCAGTATTTT. The gene calls are TRBV5-6 and TRBJ2-3; D is unclear. This CDR3 comprises 13 residues. CDR1 is SGHDT and CDR2 is YYEEEE in the germline V gene. Trimming pared 2 bases from V and 5 bases from J, leaving 9 bases between. Variable domain in full (rest from reference TRBV5-6 and TRBJ2-3): DAGVTQSPTHLIKTRGQQVTLRCSPKSGHDTVSWYQQALGQGPQFIFQYYEEEERQRGNFPDRFSGHQFPNYSSELNVNALLLGDSALYLCASSLMLVDTQYFGPGTRLTVL.